The sequence of this T cell receptor beta chain was determined in a study of T cells in women clearing cervical HPV infection. Cervical HPV DNA detected by MY09/MY11 PCR, typed by dot-blot. Clones were sequenced by immunoSEQ multiplex PCR, and TCRdb holds only the in-frame ones, with some missing. The sample totals some 40,000 clones. This TCR came from a woman aged 18 to 75 with a cervical HPV16 infection that either progressed to CIN3+ or cleared (not recorded which). Source material: blood buffy coat.

The DNA read from the CDR3 is TGTGCCAGCAGTGAACCCGGACTAGCCTCCTACGAG. Residues: CASSEPGLASYE. The whole CDR3 protein is CASSEPGLASYEQYF. The chain recombines TRBV2 with TRBJ2-7, with 8 positions matching TRBD2. The CDR3 goes on 3 residues after the read ends, and that part is filled in from the germline J gene. Trimming took 2 bases from V and 0 from J; bases not matched to a gene: 3. CDR1 is SNHLY and CDR2 is FYNNEI in the germline V gene. This CDR3 region has 15 residues.